This T cell receptor beta chain emerged from a study of regulatory T cells in long-lasting Graves disease. Notes on the study in general: Between persistent patients, roughly 2,600 public clonotypes were shared, exceeding the 966 shared between new patients.

Libraries of TCR beta came from iRepertoire HTBI primers plus Arm-PCR of CDR3 regions. The authors' processing: The samples yielded 55 to 75 TRBV and more than eleven TRBJ segments. TCRdb re-analysed the multiplex PCR reads in MiXCR, keeping a single row per CDR3 protein. The V and J calls shown here were made by TCRdb, not taken from the authors' results. The sample holds fewer than 650,000 distinct CDR3 sequences, about 16% seen once. There are 14 residues in the CDR3. Trimming pared 4 bases from V and 8 bases from J, leaving 15 bases between. Looked up from germline, CDR1 is SGDLS and CDR2 is YYNGEE. This clonotype was found many times. Antigen specificity is unknown. Specified time point: newly diagnosed GD, antithyroid drugs for less than 3 months. PBMC RNA was the source of the TCR library. These records were also assigned to another study, of T cells in Graves' hyperthyroidism and ophthalmopathy.

Material: peripheral blood mononuclear cells (PBMCs), obtained at new diagnosis, from a patient treated with antithyroid drugs. The receptor comes from a man between 18 and 35 years old with Graves disease. The genes are TRBV9 and TRBJ1-4; D is unclear. The CDR3 DNA is TGTGCCAGCAGCACCTCGGGGAGTACCGAAAAACTGTTTTTT. It specifies CASSTSGSTEKLFF.